These 11 T cell receptor beta chains were all obtained from the same sample, sequenced in a study of molecular identifiers for immune sequencing clone quantification. TCRdb processed the PCR reads anew with MiXCR; each CDR3 protein has one entry. The sample shows hundreds of thousands of distinct CDR3 sequences, over 20% of them seen only once. Sample: naive CD8+ T cells from blood, with Jurkat cell RNA spiked in. The subset was: FACS-sorted CD8+CD4-CCR7+CD45RA+ naive T cells. The receptors stem from a human donor in good health. Some libraries in this study had Jurkat cell RNA spiked in.

This clonotype was picked up many times. The chain is built from TRBV6-2 or TRBV6-3 and TRBJ1-1; D ambiguous. The V end lost 2 bases, the J end lost 4 bases, and 8 bases lay between the germline ends. This CDR3 has 13 residues. Germline V lookup: CDR1 MNHEY, CDR2 SVGEGT. In nucleotides, the CDR3 is TGTGCCAGCAGTTACGTGGGTAGCACTGAAGCTTTCTTT. Its protein is CASSYVGSTEAFF.

This clonotype was detected ten times or more. V is TRBV15 and J is TRBJ1-5, with TRBD1 as a possible D gene (5 bases). Trimming shortened V by 0 bases and J by 6 bases, and 12 bases separated the two germline ends. The CDR3 runs 15 residues. The germline CDR1 and CDR2 sequences are LNHNV and YYDKDF (reference sequence). The CDR3 spells CATSRDQGGGQPQHF. The CDR3 nucleotides read TGTGCCACCAGCAGAGACCAGGGCGGAGGTCAGCCCCAGCATTTT. Full variable domain (missing parts from reference TRBV15 and TRBJ1-5): DAMVIQNPRYQVTQFGKPVTLSCSQTLNHNVMYWYQQKSSQAPKLLFHYYDKDFNNEADTPDNFQSRRPNTSFCFLDIRSPGLGDTAMYLCATSRDQGGGQPQHFGDGTRLSIL.

The chain carries TRBV18 and TRBJ1-4; D not certain. Trimming shortened V by 2 bases and J by 4 bases, and 14 bases separated the two germline ends. The germline CDR1 and CDR2 sequences are KGHSH and LQKENI. CDR3 length: 16 residues. The CDR3 bases are TGTGCCAGCTCACCAGACGGGCCCAATTATAATGAAAAACTGTTTTTT. Translation: CASSPDGPNYNEKLFF.

The chain uses TRBV12-3 or TRBV12-4 and TRBJ2-5; possible D gene TRBD1, 7 bases. CDR3 length: 16 residues. V was trimmed by 1 base and J by 1 base, leaving 13 bases between them. This CDR3 reads CASSLVGQGGQETQYF. For the CDR3, the DNA is TGTGCCAGCAGTTTAGTTGGGCAGGGGGGCCAAGAGACCCAGTACTTC.

Details on this clonotype: Possible read error: a much larger clone is one base away. The chain's CDR3 is CASSAVETPTTDTQYF. In nucleotides, the CDR3 is TGTGCCAGCAGCGCCGTGGAGACACCCACCACAGATACGCAGTATTTT. The chain recombines TRBV9 with TRBJ2-3; D is undetermined. The CDR3 is 16 residues long. Germline CDR1 SGDLS, CDR2 YYNGEE. V gave up 3 bases and J gave up 2 bases, with 16 bases separating them. Looking up the rest from reference TRBV9 and TRBJ2-3 gives the full variable domain: DSGVTQTPKHLITATGQRVTLRCSPRSGDLSVYWYQQSLDQGLQFLIQYYNGEERAKGNILERFSAQQFPDLHSELNLSSLELGDSALYFCASSAVETPTTDTQYFGPGTRLTVL.

The table lists this clonotype with many counts. V usage is TRBV6-5 and J usage is TRBJ1-1, with D unresolved. Germline V gene lookup returns CDR1 MNHEY and CDR2 SVGAGI. Trimming removed 6 bases at V and 4 bases at J, with 9 bases between. The CDR3 length is 12 residues. The CDR3 protein is CASSLQGTEAFF. The CDR3 nucleotides read TGTGCCAGCAGCCTCCAAGGCACTGAAGCTTTCTTT.

Comments on this clonotype: Given a much more abundant clone one base away, this may be a read error. The chain joins TRBV7-9 to TRBJ2-3; TRBD2 aligns across 14 bases. The V gene's germline CDR1 is SEHNR and CDR2 FQNEAQ (reference sequence). The CDR3 spans 17 residues. CDR3 DNA: TGTGCCAACAGCCCACCCTTGACTAGCGGGGGGGCAGATACGCAGTATTTT. Residues: CANSPPLTSGGADTQYF.

This clonotype came up a few times. The rearrangement joins TRBV27 to TRBJ1-2; a weak D match, TRBD1 (5 bases). The CDR3 loop spans 14 amino acids. Trimming pared 5 bases from V and 0 bases from J, leaving 10 bases between. Germline V gene sequence: CDR1 MNHEY, CDR2 SMNVEV (reference sequence). The CDR3, as DNA: TGTGCCAGCAGTGGGACTTTAACTAACTATGGCTACACCTTC. This gives the protein CASSGTLTNYGYTF.

This clonotype was found many times. The J gene is TRBJ2-1, the V gene TRBV7-8; D may be TRBD1 (6 bases). Trimming removed 5 bases from V and 8 bases from J, with 13 bases in between. The CDR3 runs to 13 residues. CDR1 SGHVS and CDR2 FQNEAQ come from the germline V gene. The CDR3: CASSQQGIHEQFF. The CDR3 DNA is TGTGCCAGCAGCCAACAGGGCATCCATGAGCAGTTCTTC.

In this sample, this clonotype turned up many times. The chain recombines TRBV25-1 with TRBJ1-5; D gene uncertain. Germline V gene data show CDR1 as MGHDK and CDR2 as SYGVNS. There are 13 residues in the CDR3. Trimming removed 3 bases from V and 1 base from J, with 4 bases in between. CDR3 DNA sequence: TGTGCCAGCAGTGATTGGAGCAATCAGCCCCAGCATTTT. Encoded protein: CASSDWSNQPQHF.

This clonotype was found many times. In DNA, the CDR3 is TGTGCCAGCAGTTACGGGTGGGGCACTGAAGCTTTCTTT. It yields the protein CASSYGWGTEAFF. The chain links TRBV6-5 to TRBJ1-1; D ambiguous. This CDR3 region has 13 residues. The V gene lost 2 bases and the J gene lost 4 bases, with 8 bases spanning the gap. Germline CDR1 and CDR2: MNHEY and SVGAGI.